This TCR beta chain was documented in a study of blood T cells in healthy people across ages. Study context: For every two T cells, template switching captured about one barcoded beta molecule.

A second PCR of about 6 to 12 cycles used a sample-barcoded 5' primer and a J-beta primer mix. Each of the samples gave a minimum of 2.5 million paired-end reads that contained CDR3. Using its own MiXCR run on the 5' RACE reads, TCRdb lists one record per CDR3 protein. The sample includes around 1,900,000 distinct CDR3 sequences, roughly two fifths of them seen just once. General observations from the study: What prevented conclusive comparison of naive and antigen-experienced cells was that PBMCs were unsorted.

Regarding this clonotype: Its target is not known.

The CDR3 spans 14 residues. Germline V gives CDR1 SGHVS, CDR2 FNYEAQ. Trimming took 5 bases from V and 6 from J, leaving 16 bases between them. This chain joins TRBV7-6 and TRBJ1-1; D is uncertain. The material sequenced was blood. This receptor was taken from a human donor in good health. CDR3 region: CASSTLGVPAEAFF. CDR3 sequence (DNA): TGTGCCAGCAGCACCCTCGGGGTACCGGCTGAAGCTTTCTTT.